Each of the 23 T cell receptor beta chains below was sequenced from the same sample in a study of human T cells and chemical hapten exposure. Time point indicated: patch test 1, 2 weeks after DPC sensitization. The sample's treatment: therapeutic diphenylcyclopropenone sensitization with weekly scalp DPC. Each CDR3 protein is one row after TCRdb ran MiXCR on the RACE reads. In the table there are around 380,000 distinct CDR3 sequences, roughly 4.8% of which are singletons. The specimen comprised whole blood, sampled in connection with sensitization to the hapten diphenylcyclopropenone (DPC). The receptors were sampled from a woman aged 50 to 60 with alopecia areata. Some clones in this sample may be carry-over from other donors' samples.

This clonotype was seen only a few times. The chain has TRBV28 and TRBJ2-5, with 7 bases that match TRBD1. CDR1 is MDHEN, CDR2 SYDVKM, per germline. Unmatched junction bases numbered 17, after V lost 5 bases and J lost 5 bases. This CDR3 is 17 amino acids long. DNA of the CDR3: TGTGCCAGCAGTCTTAGGAGGTTGACAGGGTCTTTTGAGACCCAGTACTTC. Translating it yields CASSLRRLTGSFETQYF. The full variable domain, in which reference TRBV28 and TRBJ2-5 provide the parts outside the CDR3, is DVKVTQSSRYLVKRTGEKVFLECVQDMDHENMFWYRQDPGLGLRLIYFSYDVKMKEKGDIPEGYSVSREKKERFSLILESASTNQTSMYLCASSLRRLTGSFETQYFGPGTRLLVL.

This clonotype showed up just a few times. The rearrangement links TRBV12-3 or TRBV12-4 to TRBJ2-1; 11 positions agree with TRBD2. The CDR3 length is 15 residues. The V segment lost 7 bases and the J segment 4 bases; nucleotides outside the gene matches: 6. CDR3 in amino acids: CASTLTSGEYNEQFF. The CDR3 bases are TGTGCCAGCACTTTGACTAGCGGGGAGTACAATGAGCAGTTCTTC.

Ten or more counts support this clonotype. CDR3 DNA sequence: TGTGCCAGCAGTGGGACTAGCGGGGCAACCAACGAGCAGTACTTC. Translated: CASSGTSGATNEQYF. This sequence joins TRBV2 and TRBJ2-7; TRBD2 matches at 12 bases. The CDR3 has 15 residues. The V segment lost 4 bases and the J segment 5 bases; nucleotides outside the gene matches: 6. From germline, CDR1 is SNHLY and CDR2 FYNNEI.

This clonotype has at least ten counts. The V gene is TRBV2, the J gene TRBJ2-3; D is tentatively TRBD1 or TRBD2 (5 bases each). With 7 bases removed from V and 6 bases from J, the gap between germline ends came to 23 bases. The CDR3 runs 16 residues. The germline V gene encodes CDR1 SNHLY and CDR2 FYNNEI. The CDR3 protein is CASTEGMNSGYDTQYF. CDR3 DNA: TGTGCCAGCACCGAGGGGATGAACTCGGGATACGATACGCAGTATTTT.

This clonotype appeared many times. The rearrangement links TRBV9 to TRBJ1-3; 7 bases align to TRBD1. V dropped 5 bases and J dropped 0; count of bases not matched to a gene: 17. The CDR3 length is 19 residues. CDR1 is SGDLS and CDR2 is YYNGEE in the germline V gene. The CDR3 sequence: CASSQTGDLFFGSGNTIYF. CDR3 nucleotides: TGTGCCAGCAGTCAAACAGGGGATCTTTTCTTTGGCTCTGGAAACACCATATATTTT.

The table lists this clonotype with many counts. This chain connects TRBV7-9 to TRBJ2-4; 7 bases fit TRBD1. The CDR3 is 16 residues long. V lost 4 bases, J lost 3 bases, and 9 bases stayed unmatched. CDR1 is SEHNR, CDR2 FQNEAQ, per germline (reference sequence). As DNA, the CDR3 is TGTGCCAGCAGCTCAAGACAGGGTGGGGACAAAAACATTCAGTACTTC. Protein sequence: CASSSRQGGDKNIQYF.

This clonotype was counted at least ten times. V usage is TRBV7-9 and J usage is TRBJ2-3; D unresolved. V lost 3 bases, J lost 0 bases, and 10 bases lay in between. This CDR3 is built from 15 residues. In germline, CDR1 is SEHNR, CDR2 FQNEAQ (reference sequence). Written as DNA, the CDR3 is TGTGCCAGCAGCTTTCAAGCATCGAGCACAGATACGCAGTATTTT. This translates into CASSFQASSTDTQYF.

This clonotype was picked up a small number of times. The chain carries TRBV13 and TRBJ1-2; the D is unclear. Germline-derived CDR1 and CDR2 are PRHDT and FYEKMQ (reference sequence). The CDR3 spans 14 residues. Trimming pared 0 bases from V and 4 bases from J, leaving 9 bases between. The DNA for the CDR3 is TGTGCCAGCAGCTTAGGCCAGGCCAGCTATGGCTACACCTTC. It codes for CASSLGQASYGYTF.

This clonotype was counted between two and nine times. The J gene is TRBJ2-7, the V gene TRBV6-2 or TRBV6-3, with D perhaps TRBD1 or TRBD2 (5 bases each). Germline V lookup: CDR1 MNHEY, CDR2 SVGEGT. This CDR3 comprises 15 residues. Trimming shortened V by 8 bases and J by 1 base, and 18 bases separated the two germline ends. In DNA, the CDR3 is TGTGCCAGCCAGACAGCTCAGAGAGGGTCCTACGAGCAGTACTTC. Translated: CASQTAQRGSYEQYF.

This clonotype was detected only a few times. The V call is TRBV20-1, the J call TRBJ2-7, with 11 bases that match TRBD2. This CDR3 has 14 residues. Trimming removed 2 bases from V and 7 bases from J; junction bases left unmatched: 7. Germline V lookup: CDR1 DFQATT, CDR2 SNEGSKA (reference sequence). CDR3 sequence reads: CSARRLAGLGEQYF. DNA for the CDR3: TGCAGTGCTAGAAGACTAGCGGGACTGGGGGAGCAGTACTTC.

Concerning this clonotype itself: Possible read error: a much larger clone is one base away. The chain employs TRBV20-1 and TRBJ2-5, with D uncertain. Germline values: CDR1 DFQATT, CDR2 SNEGSKA (reference sequence). The CDR3 contains 13 residues. Here the CDR3 DNA reads TGCAATGCTGATTCCGAGCGCCAAGAGACCCAGTACTTC. Translating it yields CNADSERQETQYF.

The V and J genes are TRBV6-1 and TRBJ2-1, with 10 bases lining up with TRBD2. CDR1 and CDR2 from the germline V gene are MNHNS and SASEGT. Trimming took 2 bases from V and 4 from J; bases not matched to a gene: 8. CDR3 size: 17 residues. CDR3 region: CASSETLLAGAYNEQFF. The CDR3 bases are TGTGCCAGCAGTGAAACTCTTCTAGCGGGAGCGTACAATGAGCAGTTCTTC.

Worth noting for this clonotype: A much larger clone sits a single nucleotide away, making a read error possible. Here the CDR3 omits its conserved ending phenylalanine or tryptophan, so a read error is the likely source. The chain combines TRBV7-6 with TRBJ1-1, with D unclear. The CDR3 runs 15 residues. Germline-derived CDR1 and CDR2 are SGHVS and FNYEAQ. V lost 2 bases to trimming and J lost 2 bases, with 12 bases between them. The CDR3 DNA reads as TGTGCCAGCAGCTTATGGGTCCGGGGAAACACTGAAGCTTTCTAT. Protein product: CASSLWVRGNTEAFY.

The V and J genes are TRBV7-7 and TRBJ2-5; D may correspond to TRBD1 or TRBD2 (5 bases each). Germline loops: CDR1 SSHAT, CDR2 FNYEAQ (reference sequence). Trimming took off 5 bases at V and 4 bases at J, with 23 bases between the two ends. The CDR3 spans 17 residues. The CDR3 region has the DNA TGTGCCAGCAGCCCCTCTCGTGGGACGTCAATAACAGAGACCCAGTACTTC. Translating it yields CASSPSRGTSITETQYF.

At least ten counts were recorded for this clonotype. The genes are TRBV7-2 and TRBJ2-7; D not resolved. There are 14 residues in the CDR3. Trimming took off 5 bases at V and 7 bases at J, with 18 bases between the two ends. CDR1 is SGHTA and CDR2 is FQGNSA in the germline V gene. The CDR3 reads CASSPVGLVGEQYF. CDR3 DNA: TGTGCCAGCAGCCCAGTCGGGTTAGTAGGGGAGCAGTACTTC.

This clonotype was detected many times. V and J are TRBV29-1 and TRBJ2-7; TRBD2 matches 10 bases. The CDR3 covers 14 residues. Germline V gene data show CDR1 as SQVTM and CDR2 as ANQGSEA. V gave up 6 bases and J gave up 7 bases; unmatched junction bases: 12. DNA for the CDR3: TGCAGCGTCCGACCCCTAGCGGGAGCTGGGGAGCAGTACTTC. Translating it yields CSVRPLAGAGEQYF.

This clonotype was counted only a few times. The V gene is TRBV19, the J gene TRBJ1-5; maybe TRBD1 (5 bases). Between the trimmed V and J ends, which lost 4 bases and 0 bases, there was a span of 10 bases. There are 15 residues in the CDR3. Germline loops: CDR1 LNHDA, CDR2 SQIVND (reference sequence). CDR3 region: CASSTTAYSNQPQHF. CDR3 nucleotide sequence: TGTGCCAGTAGTACGACAGCGTATAGCAATCAGCCCCAGCATTTT.

This clonotype was detected a few times. This rearrangement joins TRBV5-6 to TRBJ2-1, with TRBD1 matching 10 bases. The CDR3 loop spans 15 amino acids. The V segment lost 1 base and the J segment 7 bases; nucleotides outside the gene matches: 5. The germline gives CDR1 SGHDT, CDR2 YYEEEE. The CDR3 DNA sequence: TGTGCCAGCAGCTTGATAGACAGGGGGCGAAATGAGCAGTTCTTC. Translating gives CASSLIDRGRNEQFF. Full variable domain (remainder filled in from reference TRBV5-6 and TRBJ2-1): DAGVTQSPTHLIKTRGQQVTLRCSPKSGHDTVSWYQQALGQGPQFIFQYYEEEERQRGNFPDRFSGHQFPNYSSELNVNALLLGDSALYLCASSLIDRGRNEQFFGPGTRLTVL.

On this clonotype itself: No conserved phenylalanine or tryptophan ends this CDR3, so it is likely a read error. The V call is TRBV20-1, the J call TRBJ2-5; 10 bases agree with TRBD1. Germline CDR1 is DFQATT and CDR2 is SNEGSKA (reference sequence). After removal of 7 bases from V and 4 bases from J, the junction contained 6 bases not matched to a gene. This CDR3 region has 13 residues. DNA for the CDR3: TGCAGTGTGGGAGGGACAGGGGCAGAGACCCAGTACTCC. It yields the protein CSVGGTGAETQYS.

This clonotype has just a few counts. The chain has TRBV6-2 or TRBV6-3 and TRBJ2-1; D is perhaps TRBD1 (5 bases). CDR3 length equals 12 residues. Trimming removed 3 bases at V and 9 bases at J, with 9 bases between. Germline CDR1 is MNHEY and CDR2 is SVGEGT. CDR3 nucleotide sequence: TGTGCCAGCAGTTATGTAAGGGGTGAGCAGTTCTTC. This translates into CASSYVRGEQFF.

This clonotype was counted between two and nine times. V is TRBV6-1 and J is TRBJ1-1; D is perhaps TRBD1 (5 bases). V shed 5 bases and J shed 2 bases, with 9 bases lying between them. The CDR3 runs 13 residues. Germline CDR1 and CDR2: MNHNS and SASEGT. The CDR3 DNA follows: TGTGCCAGCAGTCGGGGGGTAAACACTGAAGCTTTCTTT. Translated, it gives CASSRGVNTEAFF.

V usage is TRBV20-1 and J usage is TRBJ2-5; a weak D match, TRBD2 (5 bases). V was clipped by 4 bases and J by 1 base, with 16 bases between them. This CDR3 region has 15 residues. CDR1 DFQATT and CDR2 SNEGSKA come from the germline V gene (reference sequence). The CDR3 nucleotides read TGCAGTGCTACTGATCTCGAGGAGGCCCAAGAGACCCAGTACTTC. The encoded protein is CSATDLEEAQETQYF.

The sample holds a few counts of this clonotype. The rearrangement uses TRBV27 and TRBJ2-7; TRBD2 matches at 12 bases. Trimming removed 5 bases from V and 6 bases from J; junction bases left unmatched: 8. The CDR3 loop spans 15 amino acids. Per germline, CDR1 MNHEY and CDR2 SMNVEV (reference sequence). CDR3 protein: CASSNGLAGTFEQYF. Here the CDR3 DNA reads TGTGCCAGCAGTAATGGACTAGCGGGGACTTTCGAGCAGTACTTC.